These 17 T cell receptor beta chains were all obtained from the same sample, sequenced in a study of identical twins (dated by TCRdb to 2016 to 2017). Libraries were constructed by 5' RACE. Sequenced using an Illumina HiSeq 2000. The public reads were reprocessed in TCRdb via fastp at Q25 and MiXCR, keeping in-frame beta chains. Rows merge per CDR3 protein into single entries with the most common DNA and genes. This sample holds about 520,000 distinct CDR3 sequences; less than 25% were observed only once. Of the sample, under 0.95% is held by the ten largest clones. These records were also assigned to another study, of T cells expressing NK-cell markers.

The material sequenced was CD4+ T cells sorted from blood. Receptor source: a woman between 18 and 29 years old in good health.

This clonotype was counted at least ten times. The rearrangement uses TRBV5-5 and TRBJ2-3; D is ambiguous. CDR3 size: 13 residues. Germline CDR1 reads SGHKS; CDR2 reads YYEKEE (reference sequence). Trimming left V 5 bases short and J 2 bases short, with 9 bases between. The CDR3 coding sequence is TGTGCCAGCAGTAGCCTTTACACAGATACGCAGTATTTT. Translation: CASSSLYTDTQYF.

The V gene is TRBV20-1, the J gene TRBJ2-7; the D gene is possibly TRBD2 (5 bases). The CDR3 has 14 residues. In germline, CDR1 is DFQATT, CDR2 SNEGSKA (reference sequence). Between the trimmed V and J ends, which lost 6 bases and 4 bases, there was a span of 19 bases. The chain's CDR3 is CSAPNRGFEYEQYF. Written as DNA, the CDR3 is TGCAGTGCCCCGAACCGGGGTTTCGAGTACGAGCAGTACTTC.

This rearrangement joins TRBV7-2 to TRBJ2-5; no firm D call. This CDR3 contains 14 residues. CDR1 and CDR2 (germline): SGHTA, FQGNSA. The V gene lost 2 bases and the J gene lost 1 base, with 8 bases spanning the gap. As DNA, the CDR3 is TGTGCCAGCAGCTTACGGACCCTCCAAGAGACCCAGTACTTC. Amino acids: CASSLRTLQETQYF.

The genes are TRBV12-3 or TRBV12-4 and TRBJ2-7; D is tentatively TRBD1 or TRBD2 (8 bases each). V was pared by 5 bases and J by 9 bases, with 17 bases between. This CDR3 has 13 residues. For the CDR3, the DNA is TGTGCCAGCAGTCCAACAGGGGGACTAGGGCAGTACTTC. Its translation is CASSPTGGLGQYF.

The sample holds many counts of this clonotype. The chain recombines TRBV9 with TRBJ1-1, with D unclear. Germline V gene sequence: CDR1 SGDLS, CDR2 YYNGEE. The CDR3 totals 13 residues. V lost 4 bases and J 4 bases, leaving 11 bases between the germline ends. CDR3 coding DNA: TGTGCCAGCAGCCGGGAGGGTTCCACTGAAGCTTTCTTT. Translating gives CASSREGSTEAFF.

A few counts support this clonotype. The J gene is TRBJ2-7, the V gene TRBV2; TRBD2 might be the D (5 bases). Deletions cut 4 bases from V and 3 bases from J, with 13 bases between. Germline V gene data show CDR1 as SNHLY and CDR2 as FYNNEI. This CDR3 spans 14 amino acids. CDR3 DNA sequence: TGTGCCAGCAGTGTGCAGGACGGGATCTACGAGCAGTACTTC. It is translated as CASSVQDGIYEQYF.

V gene TRBV9 combines with J gene TRBJ2-2; TRBD2 matches at 7 bases. J lost 6 bases, V lost 0 bases, and 8 bases had no gene match. This CDR3 is built from 16 residues. Germline V gene lookup returns CDR1 SGDLS and CDR2 YYNGEE. CDR3 sequence: CASSVVGAGKAGELFF. The CDR3 DNA reads as TGTGCCAGCAGCGTAGTTGGAGCGGGAAAAGCCGGGGAGCTGTTTTTT.

The CDR3: CASSDGTGSEKLFF. CDR3 sequence (DNA): TGTGCCAGCAGTGACGGAACCGGGAGTGAAAAACTGTTTTTT. The chain recombines TRBV2 with TRBJ1-4; D is unresolved. V lost 3 bases, J lost 7 bases, and 12 bases lay in between. Germline CDR1 SNHLY, CDR2 FYNNEI. CDR3 size: 14 residues.

This clonotype was found a few times. The chain combines TRBV9 with TRBJ2-1; weak D call: TRBD2 (6 bases). The CDR3 is 15 amino acids. The germline CDR1 and CDR2 sequences are SGDLS and YYNGEE. Trimming took off 4 bases at V and 6 bases at J, with 17 bases between the two ends. The CDR3 region is CASSYLSAGLNEQFF. The CDR3 nucleotides read TGTGCCAGCAGCTACCTCTCCGCGGGGCTCAATGAGCAGTTCTTC.

This clonotype was found many times. The chain carries TRBV24-1 and TRBJ2-1; D gene unclear. CDR3 length: 14 residues. The V gene lost 5 bases and the J gene lost 2 bases, with 9 bases spanning the gap. Per germline, CDR1 KGHDR and CDR2 SFDVKD. The CDR3 DNA sequence: TGTGCCACCAGTGGGCCGGGCCCCTACAATGAGCAGTTCTTC. Translated, it gives CATSGPGPYNEQFF.

This sequence joins TRBV30 and TRBJ2-2, with D tentatively TRBD2 (6 bases). Germline CDR1 is GTSNPN and CDR2 is SVGIG (reference sequence). The CDR3 runs 14 residues. V dropped 4 bases and J dropped 6 bases, with 15 bases sitting between them. This CDR3 reads CAWMTGGRAGELFF. The CDR3 DNA follows: TGTGCCTGGATGACTGGGGGGAGAGCCGGGGAGCTGTTTTTT.

This chain connects TRBV20-1 to TRBJ2-6; D possibly corresponds to TRBD1 (5 bases). The CDR3 extends over 16 amino acids. Trimming removed 2 bases at V and 1 base at J, with 12 bases between. Looked up from germline, CDR1 is DFQATT and CDR2 is SNEGSKA (reference sequence). CDR3 in amino acids: CSARKGQGSGANVLTF. In DNA form, the CDR3 reads TGCAGTGCTAGAAAGGGGCAGGGATCTGGGGCCAACGTCCTGACTTTC.

The sample holds a few counts of this clonotype. The chain carries TRBV20-1 and TRBJ2-7, with 8 bases that match TRBD1. CDR1 DFQATT and CDR2 SNEGSKA come from the germline V gene (reference sequence). The junction had 8 bases not matched to a gene; V was cut back by 8 bases and J by 2 bases. The CDR3 loop spans 13 amino acids. This CDR3 reads CSWVTGAPYEQYF. In DNA form, the CDR3 reads TGCAGTTGGGTGACAGGGGCCCCCTACGAGCAGTACTTC.

This clonotype was counted many times. V gene TRBV12-5 combines with J gene TRBJ2-2; 14 bases align to TRBD2. The CDR3 contains 19 residues. CDR1 is LGHNT, CDR2 FRNRAP, per germline. J was trimmed by 4 bases and V by 9 bases; bases with no gene match: 16. CDR3 protein: CASMPGLAGDWSRTGELFF. The CDR3 DNA is TGTGCTAGCATGCCGGGACTAGCGGGAGATTGGAGTCGCACCGGGGAGCTGTTTTTT. Combining the CDR3 with reference TRBV12-5 and TRBJ2-2 gives the whole variable domain DARVTQTPRHKVTEMGQEVTMRCQPILGHNTVFWYRQTMMQGLELLAYFRNRAPLDDSGMPKDRFSAEMPDATLATLKIQPSEPRDSAVYFCASMPGLAGDWSRTGELFFGEGSRLTVL.

The rearrangement uses TRBV7-9 and TRBJ2-7, with D maybe TRBD2 (5 bases). CDR1 is SEHNR, CDR2 FQNEAQ, per germline (reference sequence). V lost 1 base and J 7 bases, leaving 14 bases between the germline ends. The CDR3 sequence is 14 residues long. The CDR3 DNA reads as TGTGCCAGCAGCTTAGGTACGGGATTGGGTGAGCAGTACTTC. Its translation is CASSLGTGLGEQYF.

The V and J genes are TRBV2 and TRBJ2-7; 7 nucleotides line up with TRBD2. The junction had 12 bases not matched to a gene; V was cut back by 7 bases and J by 9 bases. CDR3 size: 13 residues. Germline CDR1 and CDR2: SNHLY and FYNNEI. The DNA for the CDR3 is TGTGCCAGCAACGGGGAGGGACCGCTTAGGCAGTACTTC. It yields the protein CASNGEGPLRQYF.

The chain uses TRBV5-1 and TRBJ1-2, with unresolved D. V lost 0 bases to trimming and J lost 5 bases, with 11 bases between them. The germline CDR1 and CDR2 sequences are SGHRS and YFSETQ. This CDR3 comprises 14 residues. In DNA form, the CDR3 reads TGCGCCAGCAGCTTGGGTTCGCAGTCATATGGCTACACCTTC. This sequence encodes CASSLGSQSYGYTF. Full variable domain (rest looked up from reference TRBV5-1 and TRBJ1-2): KAGVTQTPRYLIKTRGQQVTLSCSPISGHRSVSWYQQTPGQGLQFLFEYFSETQRNKGNFPGRFSGRQFSNSRSEMNVSTLELGDSALYLCASSLGSQSYGYTFGSGTRLTVV.